The 18 T cell receptor beta chains below were found in one sample sequenced in a study of T cell responses to AZD1222 COVID-19 vaccine. The table came from immunoSEQ multiplex PCR; TCRdb's copy has only in-frame clones and leaves some out. The sample holds 95,000 to 150,000 clones, roughly 90% seen once. Here the sequenced sample was peripheral blood, taken on day 0 of AZD1222 vaccination. These receptors were collected from an adult in good health.

J is TRBJ2-1 and V is TRBV4-1; TRBD2 might be the D (6 bases). V shed 0 bases and J shed 10 bases, with 19 bases lying between them. CDR3 size: 16 residues. Germline CDR1 and CDR2: MGHRA and YSYEKL. The CDR3 coding sequence is TGCGCCAGCAGCCAAGATTGGGGGGAGCCACTCTCGGAGCAGTTCTTC. This encodes CASSQDWGEPLSEQFF.

This chain joins TRBV2 and TRBJ2-3; D is uncertain. Trimming took off 4 bases at V and 6 bases at J, with 14 bases between the two ends. This CDR3 has 14 amino acids. Per the germline V gene, CDR1 is SNHLY and CDR2 is FYNNEI. CDR3 in DNA: TGTGCCAGCAGTGTGCGAGCCACCGGGGATACGCAGTATTTT. This encodes CASSVRATGDTQYF.

The chain combines TRBV19 with TRBJ1-2, with D uncertain. The V gene lost 3 bases and the J gene lost 0 bases, with 8 bases spanning the gap. Germline assignment: CDR1 LNHDA and CDR2 SQIVND (reference sequence). The CDR3 runs to 14 residues. CDR3 in DNA: TGTGCCAGTAGTATGGGAGTTGCTAACTATGGCTACACCTTC. Protein: CASSMGVANYGYTF.

CDR3 in amino acids: CASSEQGSDYEQYF. The CDR3 region has the DNA TGTGCCAGCAGTGAACAGGGTTCGGACTACGAGCAGTACTTC. The chain combines TRBV2 with TRBJ2-7; a weak D match, TRBD1 (5 bases). The V gene lost 2 bases and the J gene lost 3 bases, with 11 bases spanning the gap. From germline, CDR1 is SNHLY and CDR2 FYNNEI. The CDR3 consists of 14 residues. Looking up the rest from reference TRBV2 and TRBJ2-7 gives the full variable domain: EPEVTQTPSHQVTQMGQEVILRCVPISNHLYFYWYRQILGQKVEFLVSFYNNEISEKSEIFDDQFSVERPDGSNFTLKIRSTKLEDSAMYFCASSEQGSDYEQYFGPGTRLTVT.

The chain couples TRBV10-2 to TRBJ2-7; perhaps D is TRBD1 or TRBD2 (6 bases each). This CDR3 is 14 amino acids long. V lost 7 bases, J lost 3 bases, and 16 bases lay in between. Germline CDR1 and CDR2: WSHSY and SAAADI. DNA for the CDR3: TGCGCCAGCACCTCGGGGGCAGGGGACTACGAGCAGTACTTC. It is translated as CASTSGAGDYEQYF.

This clone was detected a few times. The J gene is TRBJ2-7, the V gene TRBV5-6; a weak D match, TRBD1 (6 bases). The CDR3 extends over 16 amino acids. Trimming took off 0 bases at V and 3 bases at J, with 16 bases between the two ends. CDR1 is SGHDT, CDR2 YYEEEE, per germline. The CDR3 reads CASSLARGQRHYEQYF. As DNA, the CDR3 is TGTGCCAGCAGCTTGGCCCGCGGACAGAGACACTACGAGCAGTACTTC.

This chain joins TRBV30 and TRBJ1-4; no firm D call. Germline V gene lookup returns CDR1 GTSNPN and CDR2 SVGIG (reference sequence). Trimming cost V 0 bases and J 2 bases, with 7 bases left between them. This CDR3 comprises 14 residues. The CDR3 protein is CAWSVGTTNEKLFF. The CDR3 region has the DNA TGTGCCTGGAGTGTGGGCACGACTAATGAAAAACTGTTTTTT.

This sequence joins TRBV7-3 and TRBJ2-1, with 8 bases fitting TRBD1. J gave up 6 bases and V 5 bases, and 3 bases lay outside the gene matches. The CDR3 runs to 13 residues. The V gene's germline CDR1 is SGHTA and CDR2 FQGTGA. In DNA form, the CDR3 reads TGTGCCAGCAGCCCCGGACAGGGCAATGAGCAGTTCTTC. Residues: CASSPGQGNEQFF. The full variable domain, in which reference TRBV7-3 and TRBJ2-1 provide the parts outside the CDR3, is GAGVSQTPSNKVTEKGKYVELRCDPISGHTALYWYRQSLGQGPEFLIYFQGTGAADDSGLPNDRFFAVRPEGSVSTLKIQRTERGDSAVYLCASSPGQGNEQFFGPGTRLTVL.

The chain uses TRBV5-1 and TRBJ2-3; 9 bases map to TRBD2. The V gene's germline CDR1 is SGHRS and CDR2 YFSETQ. Germline trimming cut 2 bases from V and 3 bases from J; bases unmatched to any gene: 7. The CDR3 contains 16 residues. The CDR3 bases are TGCGCCAGCAGCTTAGCCGGACTAGCGCTGACAGATACGCAGTATTTT. Its translation is CASSLAGLALTDTQYF.

The J gene is TRBJ1-2, the V gene TRBV2, with 9 bases lining up with TRBD1. After removal of 8 bases from V and 8 bases from J, the junction contained 6 bases not matched to a gene. The CDR3 contains 12 residues. Germline lookup yields CDR1 SNHLY and CDR2 FYNNEI. The CDR3 here is CASARDREGYTF. The CDR3 region has the DNA TGTGCCAGCGCCCGGGACAGGGAGGGCTACACCTTC.

This chain connects TRBV2 to TRBJ2-3; 11 bases are a match to TRBD2. The CDR3 extends over 18 amino acids. V trimming: 8 bases; J trimming: 5 bases; junction bases outside the gene matches: 18. From germline, CDR1 is SNHLY and CDR2 FYNNEI. The CDR3 DNA reads TGTGCCAGCCCCCCCCGGTTAGCTAGCGGGGGGATTGAAGATACGCAGTATTTT. Amino acid sequence: CASPPRLASGGIEDTQYF.

The chain recombines TRBV27 with TRBJ1-5; 9 bases are shared with TRBD1. CDR3 length: 13 residues. Germline V CDR1 and CDR2: MNHEY, SMNVEV (reference sequence). V was clipped by 8 bases and J by 2 bases; unmatched bases: 1. The CDR3 loop reads CASRDRGNQPQHF. Here the CDR3 DNA reads TGTGCCAGCCGGGACAGGGGCAATCAGCCCCAGCATTTT.

Remarks on this clone: One end of the junction does not line up with germline, which may come from a read error. The chain combines TRBV12-3 or TRBV12-4 with TRBJ2-5; D tentatively fits TRBD1 or TRBD2 (6 bases each). The CDR3 has 13 residues. This CDR3 is CASSLGGWETQYF. CDR3 nucleotides: TGTGCCAGCAGCTTAGGGGGGTGGGAGACCCAGTACTTC.

The V gene is TRBV12-3 or TRBV12-4, the J gene TRBJ1-5; D possibly corresponds to TRBD1 (5 bases). Trimming cost V 2 bases and J 7 bases, with 9 bases left between them. There are 13 residues in the CDR3. The CDR3 spells CASSLKGQQPQHF. CDR3 DNA sequence: TGTGCCAGCAGTTTAAAAGGACAACAGCCCCAGCATTTT.

The rearrangement uses TRBV9 and TRBJ1-1; tentatively, D is TRBD1 (5 bases). Germline lookup yields CDR1 SGDLS and CDR2 YYNGEE. V gave up 3 bases and J gave up 0 bases, with 15 bases separating them. The CDR3 spans 16 residues. The CDR3 DNA sequence: TGTGCCAGCAGCGCCTCAGGGCACAAAATGAACACTGAAGCTTTCTTT. Its translation: CASSASGHKMNTEAFF.

V is TRBV7-2 and J is TRBJ1-1; 7 bases fit TRBD1. This CDR3 is built from 15 residues. V was clipped by 6 bases and J by 1 base; unmatched bases: 8. CDR1 is SGHTA, CDR2 FQGNSA, per germline. CDR3 loop: CASSRGGQRNTEAFF. CDR3 sequence (DNA): TGTGCCAGCAGTAGGGGGGGACAGCGGAACACTGAAGCTTTCTTT.

The CDR3 coding sequence is TGTGCCAGCAGCTCCGTGGGGCGGGACCAAATTTCAACTAATGAAAAACTGTTTTTT. It specifies CASSSVGRDQISTNEKLFF. The V gene is TRBV7-2, the J gene TRBJ1-4; TRBD1 is a possible D gene (5 bases). Germline V gene lookup returns CDR1 SGHTA and CDR2 FQGNSA. Trimming stripped 4 bases from V and 0 bases from J, with 21 bases between. The CDR3 sequence is 19 residues long.

In this sample, this clone turned up once. The chain combines TRBV11-1 with TRBJ2-7; D is uncertain. Germline assignment: CDR1 SGHAT and CDR2 FQDESV (reference sequence). The V end was cut by 3 bases, the J end by 1 base, with 4 bases between. The CDR3 extends over 12 amino acids. Here the CDR3 reads CASSLQSYEQYF. The CDR3 DNA reads TGTGCCAGCAGCTTGCAGTCCTACGAGCAGTACTTC.